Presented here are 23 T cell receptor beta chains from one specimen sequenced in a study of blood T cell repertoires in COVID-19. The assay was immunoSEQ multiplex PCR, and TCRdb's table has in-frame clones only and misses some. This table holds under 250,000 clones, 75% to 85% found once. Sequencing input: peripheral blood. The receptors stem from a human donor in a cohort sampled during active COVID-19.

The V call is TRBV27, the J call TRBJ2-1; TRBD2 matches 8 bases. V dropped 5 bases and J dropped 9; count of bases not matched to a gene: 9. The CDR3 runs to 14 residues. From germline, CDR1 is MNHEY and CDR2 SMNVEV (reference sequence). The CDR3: CASSIRAGAGEQFF. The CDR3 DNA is TGTGCCAGCAGTATAAGAGCGGGAGCAGGTGAGCAGTTCTTC.

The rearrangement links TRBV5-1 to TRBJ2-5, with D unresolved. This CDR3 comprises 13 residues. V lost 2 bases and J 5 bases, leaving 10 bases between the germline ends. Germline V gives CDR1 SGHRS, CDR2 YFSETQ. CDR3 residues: CASSLAPGETQYF. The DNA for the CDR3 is TGCGCCAGCAGCTTAGCGCCGGGTGAGACCCAGTACTTC.

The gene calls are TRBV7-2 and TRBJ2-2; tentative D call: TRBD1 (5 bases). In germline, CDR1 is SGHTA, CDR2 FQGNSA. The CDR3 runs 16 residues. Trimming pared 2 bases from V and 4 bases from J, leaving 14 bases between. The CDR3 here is CASSLIPQGRTGELFF. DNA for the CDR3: TGTGCCAGCAGCTTAATTCCCCAGGGCCGCACCGGGGAGCTGTTTTTT.

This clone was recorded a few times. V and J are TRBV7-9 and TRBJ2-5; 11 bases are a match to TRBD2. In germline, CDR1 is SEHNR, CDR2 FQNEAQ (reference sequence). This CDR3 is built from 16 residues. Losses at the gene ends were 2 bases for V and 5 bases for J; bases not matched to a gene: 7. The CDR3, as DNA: TGTGCCAGCAGCTTATTAACTAGCGGGAGCGGCGAGACCCAGTACTTC. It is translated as CASSLLTSGSGETQYF.

The CDR3 here is CASSLRLAGTTDTQYF. The CDR3 coding sequence is TGTGCCAGCAGCCTCCGACTAGCGGGGACCACAGATACGCAGTATTTT. The chain recombines TRBV4-2 with TRBJ2-3; 11 nucleotides agree with TRBD2. This CDR3 has 16 residues. CDR1 is LGHNA, CDR2 YNFKEQ, per germline. V was clipped by 4 bases and J by 2 bases; unmatched bases: 5.

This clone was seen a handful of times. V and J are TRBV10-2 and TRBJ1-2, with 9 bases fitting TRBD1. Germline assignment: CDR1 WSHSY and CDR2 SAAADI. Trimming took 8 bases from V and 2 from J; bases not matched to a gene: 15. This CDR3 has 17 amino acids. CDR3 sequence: CASLIDRGQGKNYGYTF. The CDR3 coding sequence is TGCGCCAGCCTGATAGACAGGGGACAGGGCAAAAACTATGGCTACACCTTC.

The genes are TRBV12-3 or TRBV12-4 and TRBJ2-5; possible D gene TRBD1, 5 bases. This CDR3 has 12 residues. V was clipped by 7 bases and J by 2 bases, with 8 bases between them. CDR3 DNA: TGTGCCAGCACCAGGGATCAAGAGACCCAGTACTTC. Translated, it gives CASTRDQETQYF.

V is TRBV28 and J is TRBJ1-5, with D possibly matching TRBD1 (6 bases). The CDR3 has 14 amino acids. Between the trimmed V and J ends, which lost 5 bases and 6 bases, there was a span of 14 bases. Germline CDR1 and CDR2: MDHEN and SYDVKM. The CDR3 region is CASSTGGGRQPQHF. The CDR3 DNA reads TGTGCCAGCAGTACGGGCGGGGGGCGTCAGCCCCAGCATTTT.

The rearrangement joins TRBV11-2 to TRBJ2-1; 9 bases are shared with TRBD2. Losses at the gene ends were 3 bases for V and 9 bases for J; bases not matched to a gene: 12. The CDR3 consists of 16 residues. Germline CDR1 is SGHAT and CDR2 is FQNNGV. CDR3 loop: CASSFAFGLARGEQFF. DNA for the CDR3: TGTGCCAGCAGCTTTGCTTTCGGACTAGCGCGCGGTGAGCAGTTCTTC.

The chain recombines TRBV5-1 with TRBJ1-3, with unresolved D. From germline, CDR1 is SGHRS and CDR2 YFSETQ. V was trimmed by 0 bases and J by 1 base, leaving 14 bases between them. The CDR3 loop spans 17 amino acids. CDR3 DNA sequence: TGCGCCAGCAGCTTGGATTCGCAGCGACCATCTGGAAACACCATATATTTT. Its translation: CASSLDSQRPSGNTIYF.

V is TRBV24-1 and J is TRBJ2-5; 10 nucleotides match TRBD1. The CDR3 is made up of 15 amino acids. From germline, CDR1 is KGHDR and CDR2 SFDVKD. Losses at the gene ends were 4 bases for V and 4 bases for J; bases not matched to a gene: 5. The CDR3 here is CATSEPGQGTETQYF. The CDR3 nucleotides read TGTGCCACCAGTGAGCCGGGACAGGGGACAGAGACCCAGTACTTC.

The CDR3 sequence is CASSQEELAGGTGELFF. The CDR3 DNA reads as TGTGCCAGCAGCCAGGAAGAACTAGCGGGAGGGACCGGGGAGCTGTTTTTT. This chain uses TRBV7-8 with TRBJ2-2; 13 nucleotides line up with TRBD2. The CDR3 sequence is 17 residues long. Losses at the gene ends were 5 bases for V and 5 bases for J; bases not matched to a gene: 8. Germline assignment: CDR1 SGHVS and CDR2 FQNEAQ.

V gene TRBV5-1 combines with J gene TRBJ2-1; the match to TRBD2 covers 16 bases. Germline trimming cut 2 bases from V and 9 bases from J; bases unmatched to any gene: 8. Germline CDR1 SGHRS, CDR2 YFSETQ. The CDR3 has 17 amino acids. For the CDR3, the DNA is TGCGCCAGCAGCTTCCCGGGACTAGCGGGGGGGCAGGTTGAGCAGTTCTTC. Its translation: CASSFPGLAGGQVEQFF.

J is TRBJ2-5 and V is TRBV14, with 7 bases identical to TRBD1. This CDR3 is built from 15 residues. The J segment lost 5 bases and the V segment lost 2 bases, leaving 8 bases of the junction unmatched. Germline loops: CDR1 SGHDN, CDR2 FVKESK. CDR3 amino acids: CASSQPDRSSETQYF. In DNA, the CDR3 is TGTGCCAGCAGCCAACCGGACAGGTCGTCGGAGACCCAGTACTTC.

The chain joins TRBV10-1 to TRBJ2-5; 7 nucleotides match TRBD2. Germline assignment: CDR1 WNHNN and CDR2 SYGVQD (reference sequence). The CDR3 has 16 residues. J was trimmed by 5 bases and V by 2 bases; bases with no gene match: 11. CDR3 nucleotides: TGCGCCAGCAGTGAGAGTCGTAGCGGGTTTGTGGAGACCCAGTACTTC. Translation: CASSESRSGFVETQYF.

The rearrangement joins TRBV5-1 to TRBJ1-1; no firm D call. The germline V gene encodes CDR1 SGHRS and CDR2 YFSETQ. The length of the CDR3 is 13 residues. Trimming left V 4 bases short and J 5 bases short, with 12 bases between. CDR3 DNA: TGCGCCAGCAGCCCCGGAGGCGGAACTGAAGCTTTCTTT. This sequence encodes CASSPGGGTEAFF. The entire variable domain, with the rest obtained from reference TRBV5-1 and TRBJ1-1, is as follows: KAGVTQTPRYLIKTRGQQVTLSCSPISGHRSVSWYQQTPGQGLQFLFEYFSETQRNKGNFPGRFSGRQFSNSRSEMNVSTLELGDSALYLCASSPGGGTEAFFGQGTRLTVV.

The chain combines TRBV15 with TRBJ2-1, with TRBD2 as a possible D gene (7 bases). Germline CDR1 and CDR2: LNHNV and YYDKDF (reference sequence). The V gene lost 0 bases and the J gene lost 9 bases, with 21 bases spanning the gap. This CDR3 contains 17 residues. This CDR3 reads CATSREGGTKLGFEQFF. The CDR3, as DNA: TGTGCCACCAGCAGAGAAGGGGGGACTAAACTGGGTTTTGAGCAGTTCTTC.

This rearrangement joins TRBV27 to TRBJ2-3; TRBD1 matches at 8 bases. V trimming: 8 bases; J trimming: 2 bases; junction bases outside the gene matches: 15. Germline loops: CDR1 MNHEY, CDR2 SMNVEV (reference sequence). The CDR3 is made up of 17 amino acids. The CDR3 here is CASASGGVWTFTDTQYF. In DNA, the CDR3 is TGTGCCAGCGCCTCAGGGGGCGTGTGGACTTTCACAGATACGCAGTATTTT.

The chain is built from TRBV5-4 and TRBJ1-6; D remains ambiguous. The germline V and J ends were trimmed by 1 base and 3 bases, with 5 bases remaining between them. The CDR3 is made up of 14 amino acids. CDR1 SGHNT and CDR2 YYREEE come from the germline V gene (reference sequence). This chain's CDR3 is CASSLSSYNSPLHF. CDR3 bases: TGTGCCAGCAGCTTGAGTAGCTATAATTCACCCCTCCACTTT.

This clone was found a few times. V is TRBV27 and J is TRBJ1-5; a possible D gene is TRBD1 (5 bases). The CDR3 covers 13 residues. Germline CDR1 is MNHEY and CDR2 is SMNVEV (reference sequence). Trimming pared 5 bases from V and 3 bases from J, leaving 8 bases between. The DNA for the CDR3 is TGTGCCAGCAGTCGACAGTTCAATCAGCCCCAGCATTTT. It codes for CASSRQFNQPQHF.

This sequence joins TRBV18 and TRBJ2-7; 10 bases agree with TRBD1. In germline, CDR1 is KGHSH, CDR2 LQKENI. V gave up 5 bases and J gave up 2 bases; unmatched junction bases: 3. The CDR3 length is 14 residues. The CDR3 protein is CASSKDRGTYEQYF. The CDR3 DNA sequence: TGTGCCAGCTCAAAGGACAGGGGGACCTACGAGCAGTACTTC. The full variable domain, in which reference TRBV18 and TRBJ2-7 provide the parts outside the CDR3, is NAGVMQNPRHLVRRRGQEARLRCSPMKGHSHVYWYRQLPEEGLKFMVYLQKENIIDESGMPKERFSAEFPKEGPSILRIQQVVRGDSAAYFCASSKDRGTYEQYFGPGTRLTVT.

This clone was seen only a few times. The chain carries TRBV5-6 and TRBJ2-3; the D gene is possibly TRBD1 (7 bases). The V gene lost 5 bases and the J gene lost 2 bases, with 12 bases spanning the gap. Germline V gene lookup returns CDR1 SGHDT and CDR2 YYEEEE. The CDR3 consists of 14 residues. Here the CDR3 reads CASSPGGFTDTQYF. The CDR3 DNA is TGTGCCAGCAGTCCAGGGGGGTTCACAGATACGCAGTATTTT.

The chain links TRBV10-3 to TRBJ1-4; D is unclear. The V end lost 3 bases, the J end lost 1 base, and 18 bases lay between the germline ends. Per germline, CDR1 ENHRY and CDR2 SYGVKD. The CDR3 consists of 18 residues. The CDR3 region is CAISDAGSLQGTNEKLFF. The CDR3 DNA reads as TGTGCCATCAGTGATGCAGGTTCCCTCCAAGGAACTAATGAAAAACTGTTTTTT.